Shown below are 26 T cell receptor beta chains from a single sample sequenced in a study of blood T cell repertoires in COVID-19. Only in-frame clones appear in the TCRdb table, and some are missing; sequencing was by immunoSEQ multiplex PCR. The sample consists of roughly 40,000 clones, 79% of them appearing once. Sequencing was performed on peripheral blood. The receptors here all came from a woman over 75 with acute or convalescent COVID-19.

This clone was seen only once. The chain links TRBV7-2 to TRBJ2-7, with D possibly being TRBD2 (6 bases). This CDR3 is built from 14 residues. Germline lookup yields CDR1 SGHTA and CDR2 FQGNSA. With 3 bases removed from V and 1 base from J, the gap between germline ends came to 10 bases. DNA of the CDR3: TGTGCCAGCAGCTTGGGGACTGGGTCCTACGAGCAGTACTTC. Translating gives CASSLGTGSYEQYF.

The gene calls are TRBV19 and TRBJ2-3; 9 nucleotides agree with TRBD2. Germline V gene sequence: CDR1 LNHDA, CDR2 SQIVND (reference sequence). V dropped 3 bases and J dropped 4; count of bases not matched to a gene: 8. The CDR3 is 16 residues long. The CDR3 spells CASSIELAGFSDTQYF. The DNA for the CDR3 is TGTGCCAGTAGTATCGAGCTAGCGGGATTTTCAGATACGCAGTATTTT.

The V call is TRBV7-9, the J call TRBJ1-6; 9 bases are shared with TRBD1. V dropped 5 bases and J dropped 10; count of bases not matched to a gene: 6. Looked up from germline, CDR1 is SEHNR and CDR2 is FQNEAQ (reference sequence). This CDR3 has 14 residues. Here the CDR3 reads CASSPTGGRSPLHF. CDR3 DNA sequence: TGTGCCAGCAGCCCTACAGGGGGCAGGTCACCCCTCCACTTT.

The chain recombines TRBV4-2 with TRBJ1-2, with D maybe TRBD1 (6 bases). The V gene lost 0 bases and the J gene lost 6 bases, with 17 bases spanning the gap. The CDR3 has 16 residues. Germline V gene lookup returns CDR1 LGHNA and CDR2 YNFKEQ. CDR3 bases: TGTGCCAGCAGCCAAGATCCCAGGGGAGCAGGACATGGCTACACCTTC. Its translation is CASSQDPRGAGHGYTF.

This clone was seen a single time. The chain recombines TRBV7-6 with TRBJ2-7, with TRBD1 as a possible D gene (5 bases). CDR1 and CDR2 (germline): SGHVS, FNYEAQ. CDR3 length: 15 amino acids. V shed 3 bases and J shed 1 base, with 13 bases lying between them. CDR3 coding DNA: TGTGCCAGCAGCTTCGGAAGGGGCCCGTCCTACGAGCAGTACTTC. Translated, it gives CASSFGRGPSYEQYF. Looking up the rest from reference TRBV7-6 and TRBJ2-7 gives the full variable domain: GAGVSQSPRYKVTKRGQDVALRCDPISGHVSLYWYRQALGQGPEFLTYFNYEAQQDKSGLPNDRFSAERPEGSISTLTIQRTEQRDSAMYRCASSFGRGPSYEQYFGPGTRLTVT.

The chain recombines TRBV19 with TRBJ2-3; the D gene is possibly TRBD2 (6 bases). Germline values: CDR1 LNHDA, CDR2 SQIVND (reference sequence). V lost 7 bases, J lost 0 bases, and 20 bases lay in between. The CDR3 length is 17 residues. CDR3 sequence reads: CASTPTRESGSTDTQYF. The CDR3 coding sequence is TGTGCCAGTACCCCCACTAGAGAAAGCGGGAGCACAGATACGCAGTATTTT.

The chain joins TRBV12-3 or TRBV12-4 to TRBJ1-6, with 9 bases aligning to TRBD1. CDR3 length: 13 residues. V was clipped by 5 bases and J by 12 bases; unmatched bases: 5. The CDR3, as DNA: TGTGCCAGCAGTCGGGACAGGGTAGTACCCCTCCACTTT. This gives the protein CASSRDRVVPLHF.

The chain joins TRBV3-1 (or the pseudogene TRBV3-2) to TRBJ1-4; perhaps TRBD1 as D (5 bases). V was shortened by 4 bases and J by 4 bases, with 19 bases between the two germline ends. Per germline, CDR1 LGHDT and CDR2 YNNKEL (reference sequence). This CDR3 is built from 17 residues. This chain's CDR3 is CASSLWGGKKGNEKLFF. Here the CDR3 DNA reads TGTGCCAGCAGCCTATGGGGGGGGAAGAAGGGTAATGAAAAACTGTTTTTT.

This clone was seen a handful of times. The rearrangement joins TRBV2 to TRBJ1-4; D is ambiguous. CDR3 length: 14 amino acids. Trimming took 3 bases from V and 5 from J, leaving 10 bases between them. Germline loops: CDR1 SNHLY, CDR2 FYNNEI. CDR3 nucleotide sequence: TGTGCCAGCAGTGATCGGGGTTGGAATGAAAAACTGTTTTTT. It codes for CASSDRGWNEKLFF.

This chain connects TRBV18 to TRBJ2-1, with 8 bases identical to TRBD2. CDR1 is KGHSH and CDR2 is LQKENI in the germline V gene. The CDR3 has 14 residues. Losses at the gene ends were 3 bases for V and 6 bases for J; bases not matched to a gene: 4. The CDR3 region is CASSPNGGGNEQFF. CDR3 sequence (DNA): TGTGCCAGCTCACCGAACGGGGGGGGCAATGAGCAGTTCTTC.

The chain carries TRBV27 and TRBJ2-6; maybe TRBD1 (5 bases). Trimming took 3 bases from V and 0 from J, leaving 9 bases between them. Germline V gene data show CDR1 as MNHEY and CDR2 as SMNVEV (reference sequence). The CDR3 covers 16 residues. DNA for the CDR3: TGTGCCAGCAGTTTCGGCAGGGCCTCTGGGGCCAACGTCCTGACTTTC. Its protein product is CASSFGRASGANVLTF.

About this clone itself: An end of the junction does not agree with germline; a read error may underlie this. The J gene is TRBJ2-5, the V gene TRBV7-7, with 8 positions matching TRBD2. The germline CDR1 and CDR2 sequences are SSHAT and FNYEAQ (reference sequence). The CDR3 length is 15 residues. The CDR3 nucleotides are TGTGCTAGCAGCTTAGGGGGACTAGGGAGTGAGACCCAGTACTTC. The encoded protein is CASSLGGLGSETQYF.

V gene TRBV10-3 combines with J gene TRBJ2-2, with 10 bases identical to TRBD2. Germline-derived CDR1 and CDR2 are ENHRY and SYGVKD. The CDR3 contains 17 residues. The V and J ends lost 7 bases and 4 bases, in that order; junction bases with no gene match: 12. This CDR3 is CAITPGVASGSTGELFF. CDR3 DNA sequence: TGTGCCATCACCCCGGGGGTTGCTAGCGGGAGCACCGGGGAGCTGTTTTTT.

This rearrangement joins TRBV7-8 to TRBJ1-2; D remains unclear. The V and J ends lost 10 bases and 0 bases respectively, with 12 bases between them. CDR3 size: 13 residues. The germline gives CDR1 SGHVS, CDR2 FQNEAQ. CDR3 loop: CATGSSSNYGYTF. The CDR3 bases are TGTGCCACCGGGAGTTCCTCTAACTATGGCTACACCTTC.

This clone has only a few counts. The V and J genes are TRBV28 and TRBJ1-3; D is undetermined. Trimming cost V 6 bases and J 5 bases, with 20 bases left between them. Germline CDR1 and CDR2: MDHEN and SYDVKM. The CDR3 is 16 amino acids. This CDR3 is CASSLIGEGMRNTIYF. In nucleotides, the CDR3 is TGTGCCAGCAGCCTTATCGGTGAGGGAATGAGAAACACCATATATTTT.

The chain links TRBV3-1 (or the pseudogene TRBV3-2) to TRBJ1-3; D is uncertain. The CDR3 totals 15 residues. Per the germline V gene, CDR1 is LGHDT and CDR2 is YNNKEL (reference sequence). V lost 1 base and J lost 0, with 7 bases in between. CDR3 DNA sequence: TGTGCCAGCAGCCAAGGGCGGGCCTCTGGAAACACCATATATTTT. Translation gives CASSQGRASGNTIYF.

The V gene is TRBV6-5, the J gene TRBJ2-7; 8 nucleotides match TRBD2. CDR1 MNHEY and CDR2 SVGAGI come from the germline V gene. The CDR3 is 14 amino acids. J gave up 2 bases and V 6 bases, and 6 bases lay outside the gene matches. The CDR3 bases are TGTGCCAGCAGGACAGCGGGGGTTCCCTACGAGCAGTACTTC. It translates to CASRTAGVPYEQYF.

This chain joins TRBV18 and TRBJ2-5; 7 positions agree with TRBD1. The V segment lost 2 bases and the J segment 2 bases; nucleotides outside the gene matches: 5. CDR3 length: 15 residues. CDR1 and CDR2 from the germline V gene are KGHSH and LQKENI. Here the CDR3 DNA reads TGTGCCAGCTCACCAAGAGGGGGCGTACAAGAGACCCAGTACTTC. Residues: CASSPRGGVQETQYF.

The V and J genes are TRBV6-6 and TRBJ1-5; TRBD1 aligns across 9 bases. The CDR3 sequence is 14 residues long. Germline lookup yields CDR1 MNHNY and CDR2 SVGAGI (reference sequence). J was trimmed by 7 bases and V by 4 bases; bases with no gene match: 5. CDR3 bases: TGTGCCAGCAGTTTGGGACAGGGTCTGCAGCCCCAGCATTTT. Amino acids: CASSLGQGLQPQHF.

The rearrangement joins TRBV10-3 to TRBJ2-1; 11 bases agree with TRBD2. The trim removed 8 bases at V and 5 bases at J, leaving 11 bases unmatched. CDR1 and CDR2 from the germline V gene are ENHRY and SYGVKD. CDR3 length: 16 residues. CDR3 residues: CAIQGASGRSNNEQFF. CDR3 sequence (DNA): TGTGCCATCCAGGGAGCTAGCGGGAGGTCCAACAATGAGCAGTTCTTC.

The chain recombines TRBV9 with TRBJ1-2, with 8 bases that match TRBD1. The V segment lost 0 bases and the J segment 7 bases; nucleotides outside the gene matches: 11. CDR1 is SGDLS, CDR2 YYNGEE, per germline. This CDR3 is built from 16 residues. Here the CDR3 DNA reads TGTGCCAGCAGCGTAGGTCCGGGCAGGGGGCCGGGTGGCTACACCTTC. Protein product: CASSVGPGRGPGGYTF. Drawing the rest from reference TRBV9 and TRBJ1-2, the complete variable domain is DSGVTQTPKHLITATGQRVTLRCSPRSGDLSVYWYQQSLDQGLQFLIQYYNGEERAKGNILERFSAQQFPDLHSELNLSSLELGDSALYFCASSVGPGRGPGGYTFGSGTRLTVV.

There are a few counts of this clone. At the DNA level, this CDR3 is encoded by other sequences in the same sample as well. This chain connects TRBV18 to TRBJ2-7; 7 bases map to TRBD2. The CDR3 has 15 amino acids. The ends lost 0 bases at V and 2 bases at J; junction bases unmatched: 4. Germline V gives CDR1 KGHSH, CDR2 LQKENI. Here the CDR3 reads CASSPPAGAAYEQYF. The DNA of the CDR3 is TGTGCCAGCTCACCACCGGCGGGAGCAGCCTACGAGCAGTACTTC.

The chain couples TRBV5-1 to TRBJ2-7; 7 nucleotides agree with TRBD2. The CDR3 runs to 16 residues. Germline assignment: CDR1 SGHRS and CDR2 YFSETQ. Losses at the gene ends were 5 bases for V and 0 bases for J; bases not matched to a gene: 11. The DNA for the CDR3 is TGCGCCAGCAGTTCCTTTTTGGGAGGGAGCTCCTACGAGCAGTACTTC. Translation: CASSSFLGGSSYEQYF.

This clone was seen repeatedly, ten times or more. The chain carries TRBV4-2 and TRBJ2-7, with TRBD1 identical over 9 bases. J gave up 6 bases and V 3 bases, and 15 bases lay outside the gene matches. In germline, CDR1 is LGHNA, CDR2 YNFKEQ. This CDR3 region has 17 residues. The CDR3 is CASSQGTTGRTGAEQYF. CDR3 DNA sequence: TGTGCCAGCAGCCAGGGTACCACGGGGAGGACAGGGGCCGAGCAGTACTTC.

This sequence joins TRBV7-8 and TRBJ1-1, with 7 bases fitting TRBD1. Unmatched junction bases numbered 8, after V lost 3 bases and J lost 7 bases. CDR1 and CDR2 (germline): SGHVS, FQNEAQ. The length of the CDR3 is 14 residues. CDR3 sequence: CASSFEGRGSEAFF. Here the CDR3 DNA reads TGTGCCAGCAGCTTCGAGGGCAGGGGGAGTGAAGCTTTCTTT.

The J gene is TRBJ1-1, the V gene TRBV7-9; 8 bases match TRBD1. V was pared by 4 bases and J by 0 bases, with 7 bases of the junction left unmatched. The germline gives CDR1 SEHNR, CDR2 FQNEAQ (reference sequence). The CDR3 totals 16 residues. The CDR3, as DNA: TGTGCCAGCAGCTACCGGACAGGGTGGATGAACACTGAAGCTTTCTTT. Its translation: CASSYRTGWMNTEAFF. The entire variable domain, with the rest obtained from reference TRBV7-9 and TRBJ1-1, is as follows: DTGVSQNPRHKITKRGQNVTFRCDPISEHNRLYWYRQTLGQGPEFLTYFQNEAQLEKSRLLSDRFSAERPKGSFSTLEIQRTEQGDSAMYLCASSYRTGWMNTEAFFGQGTRLTVV.